This passage covers 29 T cell receptor beta chains from one sample sequenced in a study of CD8 T cells in ankylosing spondylitis (dated by TCRdb to 2016 to 2017). Libraries were constructed by 5' RACE. For sequencing, an Illumina HiSeq 2500 was employed. Starting from the raw public reads, TCRdb applied fastp trimming at Q25, assembled clones with MiXCR and retained in-frame beta chains. CDR3 protein duplicates are merged, each entry listing the most common genes and DNA. A total of almost 400,000 distinct CDR3 sequences appear in this sample, about 20% of them only once. The ten largest clones capture roughly a sixth of the sample. No cognate antigen is known for these TCRs. Overall study results and their limits: A TCR beta motif made up of several highly homologous amino acid variants appeared to be characteristic of blood from ankylosing spondylitis patients.

The source material was blood, either unsorted or a sorted T cell fraction (not recorded which). These receptors originate from a male donor with ankylosing spondylitis.

This rearrangement joins TRBV12-3 or TRBV12-4 to TRBJ1-1; no definite D call. This CDR3 comprises 14 residues. V lost 4 bases and J lost 3, with 12 bases in between. The CDR3 DNA is TGTGCCAGCAGTTCCCTCTGGGAGCACACTGAAGCTTTCTTT. It yields the protein CASSSLWEHTEAFF.

The rearrangement uses TRBV12-3 or TRBV12-4 and TRBJ2-1, with TRBD2 matching 8 bases. Germline trimming cut 5 bases from V and 7 bases from J; bases unmatched to any gene: 4. CDR3 length: 13 amino acids. The CDR3 DNA sequence: TGTGCCAGCAGTCCCGGGGGGGTGAATGAGCAGTTCTTC. Residues: CASSPGGVNEQFF.

The chain recombines TRBV7-9 with TRBJ2-2, with 7 nucleotides matching TRBD1. The CDR3 consists of 15 residues. J gave up 1 base and V 6 bases, and 5 bases lay outside the gene matches. The germline CDR1 and CDR2 sequences are SEHNR and FQNEAQ (reference sequence). The DNA for the CDR3 is TGTGCCAGCAGTTCGGGACAGCAGAACACCGGGGAGCTGTTTTTT. The encoded protein is CASSSGQQNTGELFF.

This clonotype was picked up a small number of times. The chain uses TRBV12-3 or TRBV12-4 and TRBJ2-2, with D unclear. CDR3 size: 13 residues. Trimming removed 1 base from V and 6 bases from J, with 6 bases in between. The CDR3 region has the DNA TGTGCCAGCAGTTTAGTAGAGGCCGGGGAGCTGTTTTTT. Residues: CASSLVEAGELFF.

The gene calls are TRBV5-1 and TRBJ2-5; 10 nucleotides match TRBD2. Germline lookup yields CDR1 SGHRS and CDR2 YFSETQ. There are 14 residues in the CDR3. The V gene end was trimmed by 4 bases and the J gene end by 2 bases; junction bases not matched to a gene: 2. The CDR3 reads CASSTGLAQETQYF. The CDR3 region has the DNA TGCGCCAGCAGCACGGGACTAGCGCAAGAGACCCAGTACTTC.

This clonotype has ten or more counts. J is TRBJ1-1 and V is TRBV5-1; D might be TRBD1 (6 bases). Deletions cut 4 bases from V and 1 base from J, with 11 bases between. Germline V gene lookup returns CDR1 SGHRS and CDR2 YFSETQ. CDR3 size: 14 residues. CDR3 region: CASSLEQGNTEAFF. CDR3 nucleotide sequence: TGCGCCAGCAGCCTTGAACAGGGGAACACTGAAGCTTTCTTT.

V is TRBV28 and J is TRBJ2-7; D uncertain. CDR3 length equals 12 residues. Germline V CDR1 and CDR2: MDHEN, SYDVKM. V was cut by 10 bases and J by 7 bases, with 17 bases left in between. The CDR3 DNA is TGTGCCACCTGGGCTCCTCCGCTAGAGCAGTACTTC. The encoded protein is CATWAPPLEQYF.

The chain is built from TRBV12-3 or TRBV12-4 and TRBJ1-3; a weak D match, TRBD1 (5 bases). Trimming cost V 4 bases and J 1 base, with 8 bases left between them. This CDR3 is built from 14 residues. For the CDR3, the DNA is TGTGCCAGCAGTTCAGGGAGGTCTGGAAACACCATATATTTT. Amino acids: CASSSGRSGNTIYF.

The J gene is TRBJ1-5, the V gene TRBV7-8, with no clear D. Looked up from germline, CDR1 is SGHVS and CDR2 is FQNEAQ. V was pared by 1 base and J by 4 bases, with 8 bases between. The CDR3 is made up of 14 amino acids. CDR3 nucleotide sequence: TGTGCCAGCAGCTTAGAAAGGCTTAATCAGCCCCAGCATTTT. It specifies CASSLERLNQPQHF.

This clonotype appeared many times. The V call is TRBV29-1, the J call TRBJ2-4; 7 bases are shared with TRBD1. With 6 bases clipped from V and 4 bases from J, the junction kept 3 bases outside the gene matches. The CDR3 has 12 amino acids. Germline V gives CDR1 SQVTM, CDR2 ANQGSEA. CDR3 region: CSVGGQKNIQYF. In DNA form, the CDR3 reads TGCAGCGTAGGGGGACAGAAAAACATTCAGTACTTC.

The rearrangement links TRBV6-1 to TRBJ1-5; TRBD1 matches 7 bases. The ends lost 4 bases at V and 7 bases at J; junction bases unmatched: 4. Looked up from germline, CDR1 is MNHNS and CDR2 is SASEGT. CDR3 length: 13 amino acids. CDR3 DNA: TGTGCCAGCAGTGGAGAGACAGGGCAGCCCCAGCATTTT. Residues: CASSGETGQPQHF.

This chain joins TRBV20-1 and TRBJ1-1; 7 nucleotides agree with TRBD1. Germline-derived CDR1 and CDR2 are DFQATT and SNEGSKA (reference sequence). Unmatched junction bases numbered 8, after V lost 1 base and J lost 0 bases. The CDR3 is made up of 16 amino acids. This CDR3 is CSARGYTDRLNTEAFF. As DNA, the CDR3 is TGCAGTGCTAGAGGCTATACGGACAGGCTGAACACTGAAGCTTTCTTT.

This clonotype was observed a handful of times. The chain links TRBV2 to TRBJ2-2, with a possible D match to TRBD2 (5 bases). Trimming took off 8 bases at V and 4 bases at J, with 20 bases between the two ends. This CDR3 spans 16 amino acids. Germline CDR1 is SNHLY and CDR2 is FYNNEI. The CDR3 loop reads CASSGWVVRGTGELFF. The CDR3 nucleotides read TGTGCCAGCTCGGGGTGGGTTGTCCGTGGCACCGGGGAGCTGTTTTTT.

This clonotype was detected only a few times. The rearrangement uses TRBV19 and TRBJ1-5, with 8 bases identical to TRBD1. Losses at the gene ends were 7 bases for V and 4 bases for J; bases not matched to a gene: 6. Germline V gene data show CDR1 as LNHDA and CDR2 as SQIVND (reference sequence). The CDR3 extends over 14 amino acids. CDR3 in DNA: TGTGCCAGTAAGGGACAGGAGATTAATCAGCCCCAGCATTTT. Protein: CASKGQEINQPQHF. Full variable domain (outside the CDR3, taken from reference TRBV19 and TRBJ1-5): DGGITQSPKYLFRKEGQNVTLSCEQNLNHDAMYWYRQDPGQGLRLIYYSQIVNDFQKGDIAEGYSVSREKKESFPLTVTSAQKNPTAFYLCASKGQEINQPQHFGDGTRLSIL.

Points on this clonotype: A much larger clone lies a single base off, so this may be a read error. The J gene is TRBJ2-2, the V gene TRBV7-3; 11 positions agree with TRBD2. The CDR3 is 17 residues long. The V segment lost 4 bases and the J segment 5 bases; nucleotides outside the gene matches: 9. Germline values: CDR1 SGHTA, CDR2 FQGTGA. CDR3 amino acids: CASSSSTSGSGTGELFF. In DNA, the CDR3 is TGTGCCAGCAGCTCTAGCACTAGCGGGAGCGGAACCGGGGAGCTGTTTTTT.

This clonotype was recorded many times. The chain has TRBV29-1 and TRBJ1-1; 8 nucleotides align to TRBD1. Germline V CDR1 and CDR2: SQVTM, ANQGSEA. The CDR3 contains 10 residues. The V gene end was trimmed by 6 bases and the J gene end by 7 bases; junction bases not matched to a gene: 1. In nucleotides, the CDR3 is TGCAGCGTGACAGGGGTTGAAGCTTTCTTT. It translates to CSVTGVEAFF.

The J gene is TRBJ2-1, the V gene TRBV12-3 or TRBV12-4; 7 bases align to TRBD2. The CDR3 loop spans 14 amino acids. The V segment lost 3 bases and the J segment 5 bases; nucleotides outside the gene matches: 4. The CDR3 nucleotides read TGTGCCAGCAGTTTTAGGACTAGAAACAATGAGCAGTTCTTC. Translated: CASSFRTRNNEQFF.

J is TRBJ2-1 and V is TRBV3-1; 11 bases match TRBD2. The CDR3 is 15 residues long. V lost 0 bases and J lost 5; bases outside the gene matches: 0. Looked up from germline, CDR1 is LGHDT and CDR2 is YNNKEL (reference sequence). CDR3 sequence (DNA): TGTGCCAGCAGCCAAGAACTAGCGGGAGACAATGAGCAGTTCTTC. It specifies CASSQELAGDNEQFF.

This clonotype has a handful of counts. V usage is TRBV20-1 and J usage is TRBJ1-4; D call uncertain. The CDR3 totals 14 residues. Germline V lookup: CDR1 DFQATT, CDR2 SNEGSKA (reference sequence). V was trimmed by 2 bases and J by 5 bases, leaving 12 bases between them. The CDR3 nucleotides are TGCAGTGCTAGACCGGATCCCAGGAATGAAAAACTGTTTTTT. It specifies CSARPDPRNEKLFF.

The chain is built from TRBV6-9 and TRBJ2-7, with D perhaps given as TRBD1 or TRBD2 (5 bases each). The CDR3 loop spans 15 amino acids. The V gene lost 6 bases and the J gene lost 4 bases, with 19 bases spanning the gap. Germline assignment: CDR1 MNHGY and CDR2 SVAAGI. The chain's CDR3 is CASSPGRRTQYEQYF. In DNA form, the CDR3 reads TGTGCCAGCAGCCCGGGACGGAGAACCCAGTACGAGCAGTACTTC.

V is TRBV9 and J is TRBJ2-2; 7 nucleotides match TRBD2. V gave up 2 bases and J gave up 5 bases; unmatched junction bases: 3. The CDR3 has 14 residues. CDR1 and CDR2 from the germline V gene are SGDLS and YYNGEE. The CDR3 nucleotides are TGTGCCAGCAGCGTCGGGGGGAGGACCGGGGAGCTGTTTTTT. Residues: CASSVGGRTGELFF.

This clonotype was recorded a few times. The CDR3 loop reads CASSPLGGGPGISDTQYF. The CDR3 DNA reads TGCGCCAGCAGCCCTTTAGGGGGAGGCCCTGGAATTTCAGATACGCAGTATTTT. This chain links TRBV4-1 with TRBJ2-3; D assignment may be TRBD1 or TRBD2 (6 bases each). Between the trimmed V and J ends, which lost 4 bases and 4 bases, there was a span of 24 bases. Germline V gene lookup returns CDR1 MGHRA and CDR2 YSYEKL. This CDR3 has 18 amino acids.

This clonotype was seen repeatedly, ten times or more. The chain links TRBV11-2 to TRBJ2-1; 8 nucleotides line up with TRBD1. This CDR3 is 16 amino acids long. V lost 2 bases and J lost 5; bases outside the gene matches: 8. Germline V gene data show CDR1 as SGHAT and CDR2 as FQNNGV. Here the CDR3 DNA reads TGTGCCAGCAGCTTAAGTCGGCAGGGGGCCAACAATGAGCAGTTCTTC. Its protein is CASSLSRQGANNEQFF.

The J gene is TRBJ2-5, the V gene TRBV9, with 8 bases identical to TRBD2. Germline lookup yields CDR1 SGDLS and CDR2 YYNGEE. This CDR3 contains 14 residues. Germline trimming cut 3 bases from V and 5 bases from J; bases unmatched to any gene: 6. CDR3 loop: CASSGGTSRETQYF. CDR3 coding DNA: TGTGCCAGCAGCGGAGGGACTAGTCGGGAGACCCAGTACTTC.

For the CDR3, the DNA is TGTGCCAGCAGTACCCAGGGGACCTACGAGCAGTACTTC. Amino acid sequence: CASSTQGTYEQYF. This chain uses TRBV12-3 or TRBV12-4 with TRBJ2-7; D perhaps matches TRBD1 (6 bases). Between the trimmed V and J ends, which lost 5 bases and 2 bases, there was a span of 10 bases. The CDR3 consists of 13 residues.

This chain joins TRBV30 and TRBJ2-7; 9 bases match TRBD1. Looked up from germline, CDR1 is GTSNPN and CDR2 is SVGIG (reference sequence). There are 15 residues in the CDR3. Trimming cost V 2 bases and J 3 bases; bases outside gene matches: 8. The CDR3 DNA reads as TGTGCCTGGAGTCCGGGACAGGGAATGGTCTACGAGCAGTACTTC. Amino acids: CAWSPGQGMVYEQYF.

This clonotype has ten or more counts. The CDR3 is CASSPAGGPAEQFF. For the CDR3, the DNA is TGTGCCAGCAGCCCGGCGGGAGGGCCGGCTGAGCAGTTCTTC. This chain uses TRBV7-9 with TRBJ2-1, with 9 bases aligning to TRBD2. The CDR3 extends over 14 amino acids. CDR1 SEHNR and CDR2 FQNEAQ come from the germline V gene (reference sequence). J was trimmed by 9 bases and V by 5 bases; bases with no gene match: 8.

V gene TRBV28 combines with J gene TRBJ1-1; no firm D call. V was cut by 4 bases and J by 0 bases, with 9 bases left in between. CDR1 and CDR2 from the germline V gene are MDHEN and SYDVKM. The CDR3 spans 14 residues. CDR3 sequence: CASSYEVMNTEAFF. The CDR3 nucleotides are TGTGCCAGCAGTTATGAGGTCATGAACACTGAAGCTTTCTTT.

This clonotype was picked up many times. The rearrangement links TRBV12-3 or TRBV12-4 to TRBJ1-1; D is uncertain. Trimming removed 2 bases at V and 1 base at J, with 5 bases between. The CDR3 has 13 residues. The CDR3, as DNA: TGTGCCAGCAGTTTATGGGAGAACACTGAAGCTTTCTTT. As protein: CASSLWENTEAFF.